Sequencing of this TCR beta chain was carried out in a study of response to subunit inactivated influenza vaccine. Study-wide findings and caveats: With each seasonal influenza vaccination, the authors suggested, few new T cells are recruited.

MiXCR, run by TCRdb on the RT-PCR reads, gives a single entry per CDR3 protein. Of 550,000 to 800,000 distinct CDR3 sequences detected, less than 20% appear once; the ten largest clones hold 11%. Germline V gene sequence: CDR1 SGHTA, CDR2 FQGNSA. CDR3 length equals 14 residues. Trimming took off 2 bases at V and 5 bases at J, with 12 bases between the two ends. The table lists this clonotype with many counts. Its antigen is still unknown. The chain has TRBV7-2 and TRBJ2-5; D not certain. This specimen was PBMCs from blood, taken about 12 days after vaccination. This receptor was taken from a man aged 50-60 years who received an inactivated influenza vaccine. This CDR3 is CASSLKVGVETQYF. The DNA of the CDR3 is TGTGCCAGCAGCTTAAAGGTTGGGGTGGAGACCCAGTACTTC.